This T cell receptor beta chain was identified during a study of blood T cell repertoires in COVID-19. The overall study: T cells, B-cell-depleted T cells, or PBMCs supplied cDNA or gDNA.

Per the original data handling: Amplified reference gene primers provided the basis for estimating nucleated cell counts. Profiled with immunoSEQ multiplex PCR; TCRdb holds only in-frame clones, not every one. Clone size and V and J calls were adopted from that table, with D and trimming inferred from the DNA. The table shows a few hundred thousand clones, with approximately 90% occurring only once. The ends were cut back, 2 bases at V and 0 bases at J, with 12 bases in the middle. The CDR3 length is 16 residues. Germline CDR1 reads MNHEY; CDR2 reads SVGAGI. The count of this clone is one. The chain links TRBV6-5 to TRBJ2-3, with a weak D call TRBD2 (5 bases). The receptor comes from a woman between 45 and 65 years old with active or convalescent COVID-19. The sequencing input was peripheral blood. The CDR3 DNA is TGTGCCAGCAGTTACGGGTTAGCGCTAAGCACAGATACGCAGTATTTT. It translates to CASSYGLALSTDTQYF.